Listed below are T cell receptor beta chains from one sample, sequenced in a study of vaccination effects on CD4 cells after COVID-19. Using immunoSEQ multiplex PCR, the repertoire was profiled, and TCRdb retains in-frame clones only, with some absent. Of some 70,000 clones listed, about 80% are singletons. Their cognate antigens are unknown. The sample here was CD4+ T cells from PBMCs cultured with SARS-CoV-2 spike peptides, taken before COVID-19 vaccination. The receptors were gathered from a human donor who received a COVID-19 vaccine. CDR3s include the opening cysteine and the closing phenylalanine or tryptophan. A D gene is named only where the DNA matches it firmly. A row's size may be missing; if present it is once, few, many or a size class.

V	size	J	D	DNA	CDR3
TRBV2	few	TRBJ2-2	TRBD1	TGTGCCAGCAGAGGACAGGGACTGGCCGGGGAGCTGTTTTTT	CASRGQGLAGELFF
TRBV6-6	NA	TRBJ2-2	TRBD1	TGTGCCAGCAGTCAACGGGGCAGGGGGCCGTCGGGCACCGGGGAGCTGTTTTTT	CASSQRGRGPSGTGELFF
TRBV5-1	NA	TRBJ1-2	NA	TGCGCCAGCAGCCTTGGGTCAAACTATGGCTACACCTTC	CASSLGSNYGYTF
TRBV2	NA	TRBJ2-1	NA	TGTGCCAGCAGTGAAGGGGTAGCTAGGGGCAATGAGCAGTTCTTC	CASSEGVARGNEQFF
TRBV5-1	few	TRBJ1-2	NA	TGCGCCAGCAGCCCCCAGGGGTCTGGCTACACCTTC	CASSPQGSGYTF
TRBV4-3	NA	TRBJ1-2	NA	TGCGCCAGCAGCCAAGGACAGGCACACCTTATTAACTATGGCTACACCTTC	CASSQGQAHLINYGYTF
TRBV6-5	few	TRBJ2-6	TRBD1	TGTGCCGGACAGGTGAGCTCTGGGGCCAACGTCCTGACTTTC	CAGQVSSGANVLTF
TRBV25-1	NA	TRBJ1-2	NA	TGTGCCAGCAGGGCGGCACTTAACTATGGCTACACCTTC	CASRAALNYGYTF
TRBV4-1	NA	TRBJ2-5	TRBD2	TGCGCCAGCAGGTCTACTAGCGGGGGTAAAGAGACCCAGTACTTC	CASRSTSGGKETQYF
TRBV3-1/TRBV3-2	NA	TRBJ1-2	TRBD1	TGTGCCAGCAGCCAGGAGACAGGGGCCTATGGCTACACCTTC	CASSQETGAYGYTF
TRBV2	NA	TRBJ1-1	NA	TGTGCCAGCAGTGAGAAGGAGAGTAACCCTGAAGCTTTCTTT	CASSEKESNPEAFF
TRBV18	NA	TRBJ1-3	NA	TGTGCCAGCTCCAGTGTCTCTGGAAACACCATATATTTT	CASSSVSGNTIYF
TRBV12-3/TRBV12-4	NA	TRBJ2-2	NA	TGTGCCAGCAGCCGCCACCCAACAGGGGAGCTGTTTTTT	CASSRHPTGELFF
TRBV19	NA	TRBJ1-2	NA	TGTGCCAGCCTCGACAGTGGGTATGGCTACACCTTC	CASLDSGYGYTF